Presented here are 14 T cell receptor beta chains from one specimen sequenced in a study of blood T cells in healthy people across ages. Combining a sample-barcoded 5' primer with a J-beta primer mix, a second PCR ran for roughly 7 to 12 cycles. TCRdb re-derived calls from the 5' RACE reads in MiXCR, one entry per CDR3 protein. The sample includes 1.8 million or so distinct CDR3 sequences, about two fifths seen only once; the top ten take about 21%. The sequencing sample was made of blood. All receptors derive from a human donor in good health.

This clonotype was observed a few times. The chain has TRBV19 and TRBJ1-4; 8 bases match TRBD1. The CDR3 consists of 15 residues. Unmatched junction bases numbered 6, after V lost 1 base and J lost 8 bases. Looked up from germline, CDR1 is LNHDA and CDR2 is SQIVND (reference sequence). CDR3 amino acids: CASSIARGLGEKLFF. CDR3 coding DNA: TGTGCCAGTAGTATAGCCAGGGGGCTGGGAGAAAAACTGTTTTTT.

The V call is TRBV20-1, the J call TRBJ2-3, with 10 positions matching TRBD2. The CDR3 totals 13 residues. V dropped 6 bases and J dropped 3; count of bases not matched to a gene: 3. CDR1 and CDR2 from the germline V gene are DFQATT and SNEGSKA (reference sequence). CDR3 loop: CSAPTSGTDTQYF. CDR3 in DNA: TGCAGTGCCCCGACTAGCGGGACAGATACGCAGTATTTT.

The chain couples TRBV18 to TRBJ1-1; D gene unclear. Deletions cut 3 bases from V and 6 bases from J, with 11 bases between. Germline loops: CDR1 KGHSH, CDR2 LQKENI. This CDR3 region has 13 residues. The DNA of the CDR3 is TGTGCCAGCTCACCGGAGAGCATGGCTGAAGCTTTCTTT. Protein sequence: CASSPESMAEAFF.

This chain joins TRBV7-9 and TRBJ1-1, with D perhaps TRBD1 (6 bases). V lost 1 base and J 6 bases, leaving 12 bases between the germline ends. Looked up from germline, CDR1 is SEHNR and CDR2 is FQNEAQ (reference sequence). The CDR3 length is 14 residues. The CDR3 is CASSLENGGSEAFF. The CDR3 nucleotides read TGTGCCAGCAGCTTAGAAAATGGGGGCTCTGAAGCTTTCTTT.

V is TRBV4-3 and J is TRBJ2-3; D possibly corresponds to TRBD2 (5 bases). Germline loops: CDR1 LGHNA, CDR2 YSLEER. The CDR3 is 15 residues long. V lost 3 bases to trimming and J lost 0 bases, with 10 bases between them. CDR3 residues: CASSHKGASTDTQYF. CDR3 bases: TGCGCCAGCAGCCACAAGGGAGCTAGCACAGATACGCAGTATTTT.

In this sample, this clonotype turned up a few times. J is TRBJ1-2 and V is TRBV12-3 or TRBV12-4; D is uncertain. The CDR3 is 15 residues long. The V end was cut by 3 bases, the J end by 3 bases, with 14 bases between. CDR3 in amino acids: CASSLDSQDHYGYTF. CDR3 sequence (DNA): TGTGCCAGCAGTTTGGATAGTCAGGACCACTATGGCTACACCTTC.

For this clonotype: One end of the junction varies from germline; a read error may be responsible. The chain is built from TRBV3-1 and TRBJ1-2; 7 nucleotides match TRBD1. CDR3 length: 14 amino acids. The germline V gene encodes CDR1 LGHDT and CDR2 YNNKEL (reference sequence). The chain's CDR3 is CASSQVTGDYGYTF. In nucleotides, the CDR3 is TGTGCCAGTAGCCAAGTAACAGGGGACTATGGCTACACCTTC.

CDR3 residues: CASSQQGPGGLTGELFF. The CDR3 bases are TGCGCCAGCAGCCAACAAGGGCCGGGGGGCCTCACCGGGGAGCTGTTTTTT. J is TRBJ2-2 and V is TRBV4-1, with D maybe TRBD2 (7 bases). The CDR3 contains 17 residues. V dropped 2 bases and J dropped 4 bases, with 17 bases sitting between them. Per germline, CDR1 MGHRA and CDR2 YSYEKL.

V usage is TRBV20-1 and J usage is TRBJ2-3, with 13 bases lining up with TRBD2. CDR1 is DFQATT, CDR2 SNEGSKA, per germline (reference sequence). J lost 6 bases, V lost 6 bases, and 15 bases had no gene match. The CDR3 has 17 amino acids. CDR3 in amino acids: CSAISGLTSGGEDTQYF. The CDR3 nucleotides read TGCAGTGCCATTTCAGGGTTAACTAGCGGGGGGGAGGATACGCAGTATTTT.

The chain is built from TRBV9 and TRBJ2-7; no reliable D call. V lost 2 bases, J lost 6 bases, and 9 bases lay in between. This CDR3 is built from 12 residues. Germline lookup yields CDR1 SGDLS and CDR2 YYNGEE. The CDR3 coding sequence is TGTGCCAGCAGCGTGGATTCCGGCGAGCAGTACTTC. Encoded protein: CASSVDSGEQYF.

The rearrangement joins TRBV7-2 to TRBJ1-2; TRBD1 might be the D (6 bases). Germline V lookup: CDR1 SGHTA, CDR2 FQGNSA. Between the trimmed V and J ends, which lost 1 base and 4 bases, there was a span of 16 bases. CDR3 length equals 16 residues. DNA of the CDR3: TGTGCCAGCAGCTTAGACAAATGGGGGGCTAGCTATGGCTACACCTTC. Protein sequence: CASSLDKWGASYGYTF.

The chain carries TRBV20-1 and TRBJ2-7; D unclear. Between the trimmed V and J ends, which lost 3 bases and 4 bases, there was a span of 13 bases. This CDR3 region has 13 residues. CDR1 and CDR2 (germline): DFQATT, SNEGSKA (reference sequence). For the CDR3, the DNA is TGCAGTGCTAGCGTAACGACGAATTACGAGCAGTACTTC. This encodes CSASVTTNYEQYF.

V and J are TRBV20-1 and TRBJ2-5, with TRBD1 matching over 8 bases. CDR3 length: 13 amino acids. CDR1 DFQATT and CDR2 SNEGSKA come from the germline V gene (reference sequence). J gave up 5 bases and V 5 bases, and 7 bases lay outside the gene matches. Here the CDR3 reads CSAAGTGEETQYF. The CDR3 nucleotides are TGCAGTGCTGCCGGGACAGGCGAGGAGACCCAGTACTTC.

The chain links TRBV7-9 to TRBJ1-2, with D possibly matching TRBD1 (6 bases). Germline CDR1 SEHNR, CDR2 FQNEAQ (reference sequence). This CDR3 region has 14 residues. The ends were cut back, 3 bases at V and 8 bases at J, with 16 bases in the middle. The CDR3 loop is CASSFGTGWDGYTF. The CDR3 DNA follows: TGTGCCAGCAGCTTTGGCACAGGGTGGGACGGCTACACCTTC.